This T cell receptor (beta chain) derives from a study of cytomegalovirus exposure and HLA in healthy donors. Study information: A preliminary data release comprised about 85 million unique TCRs obtained from HLA-typed donors. The study, taken as a whole, reports: The authors later found HLA-associated TCR beta chains more clonally expanded than equally common others. Most TCR sequences were rare, but some public TCRs occurred in many donors.

As for this clone: The target antigen is unknown.

This CDR3 has 16 residues. V was trimmed by 4 bases and J by 0 bases, leaving 12 bases between them. CDR1 is MDHEN, CDR2 SYDVKM, per germline. Primers: 60 Vbeta forward and 13 Jbeta reverse. Profiled with immunoSEQ multiplex PCR; TCRdb holds only in-frame clones, not every one. Seen here are about 210,000 clones, about 84% observed once, and the top ten hold 11% to 15%. While unrecorded immune exposures were likely, the donors were nominally healthy when sampled. The TCR was taken from a woman in her 30s in good health and CMV-seropositive. V and J are TRBV28 and TRBJ1-4, with a possible D match to TRBD1 (5 bases). The specimen sequenced was PBMCs. The CDR3 coding sequence is TGTGCCAGCAGTTCAACGGGGGAAGCAACTAATGAAAAACTGTTTTTT. Protein: CASSSTGEATNEKLFF. The full variable domain, rest sourced from reference TRBV28 and TRBJ1-4, is DVKVTQSSRYLVKRTGEKVFLECVQDMDHENMFWYRQDPGLGLRLIYFSYDVKMKEKGDIPEGYSVSREKKERFSLILESASTNQTSMYLCASSSTGEATNEKLFFGSGTQLSVL.